Below are 2 T cell receptor beta chains sequenced from a single sample in a study of T cell clusters in autoimmune cytopenias. Each sample's input was about 250 ng genomic DNA, 30,000 to 45,000 genome equivalents. One tube held mixed TRB-A and TRB-B primer pools for touch-down PCR. TCRdb derives one entry per CDR3 protein from the multiplex PCR reads, leaving out DNA. The sample shows some 500 distinct CDR3 sequences, and roughly 85% sits with its ten largest clones. Sequencing input: peripheral blood. Every receptor here comes from a human donor with an autoimmune cytopenia or autoimmune hepatitis (not recorded which).

Judged by frequency, this clonotype is medium-sized. The CDR3 protein is CATSREFGETQYF. V gene TRBV15 combines with J gene TRBJ2-5. The germline gives CDR1 LNHNV, CDR2 YYDKDF (reference sequence). This CDR3 has 13 residues.

This sequence joins TRBV7-9 and TRBJ1-1. From germline, CDR1 is SEHNR and CDR2 FQNEAQ (reference sequence). The CDR3 sequence is 11 residues long. CDR3 in amino acids: CASSLEGTAFF.